This T cell receptor beta chain stems from a study of identical twins. Germline CDR1 reads SGHRS; CDR2 reads YFSETQ. The CDR3 sequence is 14 residues long. All donors were healthy Caucasians. Carrying unique molecular identifiers, the cDNA also gained a universal primer site through template switching. TCRdb re-called the 5' RACE reads with MiXCR, one entry per CDR3 protein. Seen here are approximately 620,000 distinct CDR3 sequences, over 8.5% observed once, and the top ten hold roughly 0.97%. This clonotype was found many times. Its antigen is not known. One junction end disagrees with the germline gene, perhaps due to a read error. Study conclusions and caveats: Abundant cord blood beta clonotypes carried fewer insertions; memory repertoires showed none.

The sample was also reused in another study, on yellow fever vaccine responses in identical twins.

This rearrangement joins TRBV5-1 to TRBJ1-1; a possible D gene is TRBD1 (6 bases). The receptor comes from a woman between 18 and 29 years old in good health. Sequenced: PBMCs. CDR3 in DNA: TGTGCCAGCAGCTTAGGGGGTCAGAACACTGAAGCTTTCTTT. Translating gives CASSLGGQNTEAFF. Full variable domain (missing parts from reference TRBV5-1 and TRBJ1-1): KAGVTQTPRYLIKTRGQQVTLSCSPISGHRSVSWYQQTPGQGLQFLFEYFSETQRNKGNFPGRFSGRQFSNSRSEMNVSTLELGDSALYLCASSLGGQNTEAFFGQGTRLTVV.